Listed here is a single T cell receptor beta chain. Measured with immunoSEQ multiplex PCR; TCRdb has only the in-frame clones, and not every one. The sample holds 69,000 or so clones; about 94% are singletons and the top ten take over 2.5%. This record belongs to a study of control samples from healthy donors and cancer patients. CDR1 and CDR2 from the germline V gene are MGHRA and YSYEKL. This CDR3 has 13 residues. V shed 4 bases and J shed 8 bases, with 14 bases lying between them. Sequencing was performed on blood. The J gene is TRBJ1-1, the V gene TRBV4-1; D might be TRBD1 (5 bases). This sequence was found in a woman between 25 and 40 years old in good health. The CDR3 DNA is TGCGCCAGCAGCCTCGGACAACCCTTGGAAGCTTTCTTT. Translating it yields CASSLGQPLEAFF.